One sample yielded the 10 T cell receptor beta chains listed below, sequenced in a study of blood T cell repertoires in COVID-19. Sequenced by immunoSEQ multiplex PCR; TCRdb stores in-frame clones only, minus some. The sample carries about 250,000 clones, roughly 80% recorded once. The specimen was peripheral blood. The source is a man at least 80 years old with acute or convalescent COVID-19.

The V gene is TRBV24-1, the J gene TRBJ2-1, with 10 bases lining up with TRBD1. Looked up from germline, CDR1 is KGHDR and CDR2 is SFDVKD. V dropped 7 bases and J dropped 6; count of bases not matched to a gene: 5. The CDR3 is made up of 14 amino acids. The CDR3 spells CATRRTGGGNEQFF. In DNA, the CDR3 is TGTGCCACCAGGCGGACAGGGGGGGGCAATGAGCAGTTCTTC.

The chain combines TRBV11-1 with TRBJ2-5; 11 bases map to TRBD2. Per the germline V gene, CDR1 is SGHAT and CDR2 is FQDESV (reference sequence). CDR3 length: 15 amino acids. The V gene end was trimmed by 2 bases and the J gene end by 5 bases; junction bases not matched to a gene: 4. CDR3 DNA sequence: TGTGCCAGCAGCTTAACTAGCGGGAGTGAGGAGACCCAGTACTTC. It encodes CASSLTSGSEETQYF.

This clone was seen a handful of times. The chain is built from TRBV11-2 and TRBJ1-2; D is ambiguous. The CDR3 extends over 15 amino acids. Germline V CDR1 and CDR2: SGHAT, FQNNGV. The V end was cut by 0 bases, the J end by 2 bases, with 10 bases between. This CDR3 reads CASSLEQLTNYGYTF. The CDR3 bases are TGTGCCAGCAGCTTAGAACAGCTCACGAACTATGGCTACACCTTC. Filled out from reference TRBV11-2 and TRBJ1-2, the complete variable domain reads EAGVAQSPRYKIIEKRQSVAFWCNPISGHATLYWYQQILGQGPKLLIQFQNNGVVDDSQLPKDRFSAERLKGVDSTLKIQPAKLEDSAVYLCASSLEQLTNYGYTFGSGTRLTVV.

The chain combines TRBV28 with TRBJ1-4, with D perhaps TRBD1 (6 bases). The germline CDR1 and CDR2 sequences are MDHEN and SYDVKM. The V end lost 2 bases, the J end lost 8 bases, and 15 bases lay between the germline ends. The CDR3 is 15 residues long. CDR3 in amino acids: CASSLATGLGEKLFF. For the CDR3, the DNA is TGTGCCAGCAGTTTAGCCACAGGGCTGGGGGAAAAACTGTTTTTT.

About this clone: This CDR3 is also generated by other DNA sequences in the sample. This chain links TRBV7-2 with TRBJ1-2, with D hard to call. Germline CDR1 and CDR2: SGHTA and FQGNSA. The CDR3 length is 14 residues. The germline V and J ends were trimmed by 0 bases and 2 bases, with 7 bases remaining between them. CDR3 protein: CASSLAPGNYGYTF. Written as DNA, the CDR3 is TGTGCCAGCAGCTTAGCGCCCGGGAACTATGGCTACACCTTC.

The chain carries TRBV28 and TRBJ1-5, with D perhaps matching TRBD1 (5 bases). The V and J ends lost 8 bases and 4 bases respectively, with 12 bases between them. The germline V gene encodes CDR1 MDHEN and CDR2 SYDVKM. This CDR3 has 13 amino acids. CDR3 in DNA: TGTGCCAGCTACTTGGGGGGAAATCAGCCCCAGCATTTT. This encodes CASYLGGNQPQHF.

Note on this clone: This CDR3 is also generated by other DNA sequences in the sample. V and J are TRBV5-5 and TRBJ1-2; 7 bases are shared with TRBD1. This CDR3 has 14 amino acids. V gave up 0 bases and J gave up 1 base; unmatched junction bases: 0. Germline V gives CDR1 SGHKS, CDR2 YYEKEE (reference sequence). Here the CDR3 DNA reads TGTGCCAGCAGCTTGGACAGGGGTAACTATGGCTACACCTTC. It yields the protein CASSLDRGNYGYTF.

This clone was observed a single time. The chain uses TRBV30 and TRBJ2-1, with D perhaps TRBD2 (5 bases). From germline, CDR1 is GTSNPN and CDR2 SVGIG (reference sequence). V was clipped by 4 bases and J by 0 bases, with 22 bases between them. The CDR3 runs to 18 residues. The CDR3 DNA is TGTGCCTGGACTCCCGGCGTGGCTTTAGGGAGCTCCTACAATGAGCAGTTCTTC. Protein sequence: CAWTPGVALGSSYNEQFF.

The chain employs TRBV10-3 and TRBJ2-2, with 9 positions matching TRBD1. After removal of 7 bases from V and 5 bases from J, the junction contained 11 bases not matched to a gene. Germline CDR1 and CDR2: ENHRY and SYGVKD. This CDR3 has 16 amino acids. The CDR3 DNA reads as TGTGCCATCAATCAAGCCCGCGACAGGGGGACCGGGGAGCTGTTTTTT. The encoded protein is CAINQARDRGTGELFF.

This CDR3 is CASSYDRQGVYEQYF. CDR3 bases: TGTGCCAGCAGTTACGACCGGCAGGGGGTCTACGAGCAGTACTTC. V gene TRBV6-2 or TRBV6-3 combines with J gene TRBJ2-7; TRBD1 aligns across 7 bases. Germline CDR1 reads MNHEY; CDR2 reads SVGEGT. The V segment lost 2 bases and the J segment 3 bases; nucleotides outside the gene matches: 7. The length of the CDR3 is 15 residues.